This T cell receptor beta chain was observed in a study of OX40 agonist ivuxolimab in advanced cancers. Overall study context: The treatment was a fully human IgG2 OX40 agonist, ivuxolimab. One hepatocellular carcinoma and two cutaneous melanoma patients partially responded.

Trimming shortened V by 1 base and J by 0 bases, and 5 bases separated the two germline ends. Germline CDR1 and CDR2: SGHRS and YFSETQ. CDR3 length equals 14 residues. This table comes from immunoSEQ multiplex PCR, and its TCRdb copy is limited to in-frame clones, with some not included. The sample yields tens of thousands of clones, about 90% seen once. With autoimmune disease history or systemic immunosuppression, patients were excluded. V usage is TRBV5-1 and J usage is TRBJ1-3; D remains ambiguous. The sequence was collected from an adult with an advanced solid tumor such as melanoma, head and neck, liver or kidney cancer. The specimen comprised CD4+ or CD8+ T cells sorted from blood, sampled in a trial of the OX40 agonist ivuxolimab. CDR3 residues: CASSLPGSGNTIYF. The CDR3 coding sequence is TGCGCCAGCAGCTTGCCGGGCTCTGGAAACACCATATATTTT.